Here is one T cell receptor (beta chain) with its context. Its target is unknown. These data are taken from a study of early T cells in non-severe SARS-CoV-2 infection. Study-wide background: Bulk RNA isolated from unsorted whole blood underwent sequencing; chains were not paired.

The CDR3 sequence is 13 residues long. Germline values: CDR1 SGHTA, CDR2 FQGNSA. V lost 2 bases to trimming and J lost 3 bases, with 7 bases between them. Study-level findings and limits: Anti-spike CD8 responses were favored in VDJdb matching, and private and CD4 specificities were missed.

Individual cDNA molecules were tagged with unique molecular identifiers. MiXCR was run by TCRdb on the 5' RACE reads, yielding one entry per CDR3 protein. The sample contains fewer than 75,000 distinct CDR3 sequences, 20% to 25% of which appear only once. This sequence originates from an adult who was a healthcare worker with PCR-confirmed SARS-CoV-2 infection or an uninfected control (not recorded which). The sequencing used whole blood, collected at baseline. The rearrangement links TRBV7-2 to TRBJ1-2; D is undetermined. CDR3 bases: TGTGCCAGCAGCTTAACGGCCGACTATGGCTACACCTTC. Its translation: CASSLTADYGYTF. Complete variable domain (other parts from reference TRBV7-2 and TRBJ1-2): GAGVSQSPSNKVTEKGKDVELRCDPISGHTALYWYRQSLGQGLEFLIYFQGNSAPDKSGLPSDRFSAERTGGSVSTLTIQRTQQEDSAVYLCASSLTADYGYTFGSGTRLTVV.